This T cell receptor beta chain was identified during a study of long-term antiretroviral therapy in people with HIV. Version v3.0 of the immunoSEQ assay ran at survey level. Repertoires were generated with immunoSEQ multiplex PCR, while TCRdb's copy carries only in-frame clones and drops some. Found here are just under 40,000 clones, less than 90% of them singletons; the top ten hold almost 4%. Every one of the donors gave at least one pre-ART PBMC sample and at least two post-ART PBMC samples. CDR3 size: 15 residues. V was shortened by 1 base and J by 6 bases, with 13 bases between the two germline ends. Germline V gives CDR1 SGHRS, CDR2 YFSETQ.

The receptor was isolated from a woman aged 18-29 years with HIV. The sample here was unsorted PBMCs, taken just before starting antiretroviral therapy. The rearrangement links TRBV5-1 to TRBJ2-2; maybe TRBD1 (6 bases). The CDR3 DNA reads as TGCGCCAGCAGCTTGACCCATCACAGGGCCGGGGAGCTGTTTTTT. It yields the protein CASSLTHHRAGELFF.